The source of this T cell receptor beta chain is a study of CD4 T cells in relation to SARS-CoV-2 and coronaviruses. Overall study: After roughly 11 days of antigen culture, PBMC TCR beta CDR3s were sequenced. Crossreactive spike epitopes shared across donors were mapped to their HLA restriction.

This clone was observed once. The antigen remains unidentified. The CDR3 runs to 18 residues. Losses at the gene ends were 0 bases for V and 4 bases for J; bases not matched to a gene: 11. The germline gives CDR1 LGHNA, CDR2 YSLEER. Unexposed donor CD4+ T cells date from about 2011-2018, before the COVID-19 pandemic. The cells were cultured for roughly 11 days before CD4+ T cells were isolated. Cells permitting, SARS-CoV-2 S/N and four cold-coronavirus spikes were tested on unexposed-donor CD4+ T cells. Fresh IL-2 medium replaced half the medium on days 3 and 7. This table comes from immunoSEQ multiplex PCR, and its TCRdb copy is limited to in-frame clones, with some not included. Here the sample spans 30,000 or so clones, approximately 79% being singletons.

What was sequenced was CD4+ T cells from PBMCs, cultured in vitro. The source is a human donor in good health. This chain joins TRBV4-3 and TRBJ2-3, with 9 bases lining up with TRBD2. The CDR3 protein is CASSQDLDERGVPDTQYF. In DNA, the CDR3 is TGCGCCAGCAGCCAAGATCTTGACGAGCGGGGGGTCCCAGATACGCAGTATTTT.